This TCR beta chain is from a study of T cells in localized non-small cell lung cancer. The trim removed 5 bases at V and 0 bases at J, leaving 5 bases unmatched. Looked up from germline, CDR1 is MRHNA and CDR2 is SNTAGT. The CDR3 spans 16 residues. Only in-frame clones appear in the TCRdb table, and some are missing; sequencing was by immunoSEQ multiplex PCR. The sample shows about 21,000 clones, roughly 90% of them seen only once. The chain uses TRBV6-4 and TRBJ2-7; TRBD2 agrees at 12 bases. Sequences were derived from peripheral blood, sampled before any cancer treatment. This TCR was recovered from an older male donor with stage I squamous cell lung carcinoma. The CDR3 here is CASSSSGGEGSYEQYF. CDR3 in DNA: TGTGCCAGCAGTTCTAGCGGGGGGGAGGGCTCCTACGAGCAGTACTTC.